Listed below are T cell receptor beta chains from one sample, sequenced in a study of blood T cells in healthy people across ages. One entry per CDR3 protein, called by TCRdb with MiXCR from the 5' RACE reads. Of about 1.7 million distinct CDR3 sequences in the sample, roughly 27% were seen once. Sample: blood. These receptors all stem from a woman aged 25 to 45 in good health. Both conserved end residues are part of each CDR3. The order of the fields is V gene, clone size, CDR3 protein. Clone size, where shown, is once, few, many, or a class for clones that have expanded.

v_gene: TRBV19
abundance: .
CDR3aa: CASSIRGGGYGYTF

v_gene: TRBV2
abundance: .
CDR3aa: CASSVDRDAYEQYF

v_gene: TRBV9
abundance: .
CDR3aa: CASSVLGDGTDTQYF

v_gene: TRBV5-1
abundance: .
CDR3aa: CASSSMTSGLNEQFF

v_gene: TRBV25-1
abundance: .
CDR3aa: CASSEAGRYGYTF

v_gene: TRBV11-2
abundance: few
CDR3aa: CASSLRRDRGNTEAFF

v_gene: TRBV12-3/TRBV12-4
abundance: many
CDR3aa: CASSLTGVGTDTQYF

v_gene: TRBV20-1
abundance: many
CDR3aa: CSATDGSSNQPQHF

v_gene: TRBV6-2/TRBV6-3
abundance: .
CDR3aa: CASSKSGDGGELFF

v_gene: TRBV7-7
abundance: .
CDR3aa: CASSWDTRGEQFF

v_gene: TRBV30
abundance: .
CDR3aa: CAWNSLRETQYF

v_gene: TRBV7-3
abundance: few
CDR3aa: CASSDRGLAGPSDTQYF

v_gene: TRBV7-2
abundance: .
CDR3aa: CASRRDLLAKNIQYF

v_gene: TRBV4-1
abundance: few
CDR3aa: CASSQDTSGGAYYNEQFF

v_gene: TRBV12-3/TRBV12-4
abundance: few
CDR3aa: CASSLTGRGGREQFF

v_gene: TRBV6-2/TRBV6-3
abundance: .
CDR3aa: CASGVAGAYNEQFF

v_gene: TRBV20-1
abundance: .
CDR3aa: CRARDSSYEQYF

v_gene: TRBV29-1
abundance: .
CDR3aa: CSVDVAGRQVEQFF

v_gene: TRBV10-1
abundance: .
CDR3aa: CASSETSGRGYNEHFF

v_gene: TRBV5-1
abundance: .
CDR3aa: CASSLAQSGEKLFF

v_gene: TRBV4-1
abundance: .
CDR3aa: CASSGTGLLQPQHF

v_gene: TRBV21-1
abundance: .
CDR3aa: CASSTLDRDYEQYF

v_gene: TRBV11-3
abundance: .
CDR3aa: CASSLGYRETHEQYF

v_gene: TRBV7-2
abundance: .
CDR3aa: CAGSLGLAGGQETQYF

v_gene: TRBV6-6
abundance: many
CDR3aa: CASSSPGLETQYF

v_gene: TRBV19
abundance: few
CDR3aa: CASRKSGTGGNYGYTF

v_gene: TRBV6-1
abundance: .
CDR3aa: CASSDPGTRAFF

v_gene: TRBV9
abundance: many
CDR3aa: CASSVEGGQSSGANVLTF

v_gene: TRBV7-2
abundance: once
CDR3aa: CASSPQLGLPTDTQYF

v_gene: TRBV30
abundance: few
CDR3aa: CAWELNRGYEQYF